Sequencing of this T cell receptor beta chain was carried out in a study of blood T cell repertoires in COVID-19. Looking at the study overall: Some COVID-19 samples were acute and others convalescent; all came from the United States, Italy and Spain.

In the original analysis: Cell counts per sample came from amplifying reference gene primers. Sequencing was performed with immunoSEQ multiplex PCR; in TCRdb, only in-frame clones are kept and a portion is missing. V and J calls and clone size come straight from that table; D and trimming were deduced from the DNA. In the table there are over 55,000 clones, around 84% of which are singletons. This CDR3 spans 13 amino acids. The trim removed 6 bases at V and 2 bases at J, leaving 7 bases unmatched. CDR1 and CDR2 from the germline V gene are SQVTM and ANQGSEA. The chain recombines TRBV29-1 with TRBJ2-7, with 7 bases fitting TRBD1. The clonotype was recovered from a human donor with active COVID-19. The donor label of this sample is uncertain. The sequencing input was peripheral blood. The CDR3 loop is CSVGDSGTYEQYF. DNA for the CDR3: TGCAGCGTAGGGGACAGCGGAACCTACGAGCAGTACTTC.